The rows below give T cell receptor beta chains drawn from one sample of a study of PD-1 blockade in classical Hodgkin lymphoma. Here immunoSEQ multiplex PCR was the method, and the copy in TCRdb shows in-frame clones only, minus some. The table shows about 15,000 clones, with approximately 86% occurring only once. Sequencing used CD4+ T cells from blood. These TCRs come from a human donor with classical Hodgkin lymphoma. Both conserved end residues are part of each CDR3. D genes are given only for firm matches. Some rows have no size entry. The others give once, few or many, or a class for an expanded clone.

TRBV30	NA	TRBJ1-5	NA	CAWSVGGDQPQHF	TGTGCCTGGAGTGTAGGGGGGGATCAGCCCCAGCATTTT
TRBV7-8	NA	TRBJ2-5	TRBD1	CASTADRGETQYF	TGTGCCAGCACCGCCGACAGGGGAGAGACCCAGTACTTC
TRBV6-5	NA	TRBJ2-5	NA	CASSNRRETQYF	TGTGCCAGCAGCAACAGGCGGGAGACCCAGTACTTC
TRBV5-4	NA	TRBJ2-1	TRBD2	CASSLDGTSGRGREQFF	TGTGCCAGCAGCTTAGATGGGACTAGCGGGCGAGGTAGAGAGCAGTTCTTC
TRBV6-5	NA	TRBJ2-3	TRBD1	CASSYEGTGGPDTQYF	TGTGCCAGCAGTTACGAGGGGACAGGGGGCCCAGATACGCAGTATTTT
TRBV7-2	few	TRBJ1-2	TRBD1	CASSEGAAGRYGYTF	TGTGCCAGCAGCGAGGGGGCGGCAGGACGCTATGGCTACACCTTC
TRBV6-5	NA	TRBJ2-3	TRBD2	CASTPRGADTQYF	TGTGCCAGCACTCCCCGGGGGGCAGATACGCAGTATTTT
TRBV14	NA	TRBJ2-5	NA	CASSSYSGTAQETQYF	TGTGCCAGCAGTTCCTATTCCGGGACCGCGCAAGAGACCCAGTACTTC
TRBV5-6	NA	TRBJ2-7	TRBD2	CASSFVGLAGVGEQYF	TGTGCCAGCAGCTTCGTCGGGCTAGCGGGAGTAGGAGAGCAGTACTTC
TRBV30	NA	TRBJ2-2	TRBD2	CAWRGTSYSGELFF	TGTGCCTGGAGAGGGACTAGTTATTCCGGGGAGCTGTTTTTT
TRBV7-2	NA	TRBJ2-1	TRBD1	CASSFLGTGTYNEQFF	TGTGCCAGCAGCTTCCTCGGGACAGGTACCTACAATGAGCAGTTCTTC
TRBV28	NA	TRBJ2-1	TRBD1	CASTSPGQGDNEQFF	TGTGCCAGCACCAGCCCGGGACAGGGGGATAATGAGCAGTTCTTC
TRBV11-3	NA	TRBJ2-7	TRBD2	CASSLASGTDYEQYF	TGTGCCAGCAGCTTGGCTAGCGGGACTGACTACGAGCAGTACTTC
TRBV7-2	NA	TRBJ1-1	NA	CASSLGAPGEAFF	TGTGCCAGCAGCTTAGGGGCGCCGGGTGAAGCTTTCTTT
TRBV28	NA	TRBJ2-7	TRBD2	CASSPGGAGGSYEQYF	TGTGCCAGCAGTCCGGGAGGAGCGGGAGGGTCCTACGAGCAGTACTTC
TRBV27	NA	TRBJ2-2	NA	CASSLSIGVDTGELFF	TGTGCCAGCAGTTTATCGATTGGGGTGGACACCGGGGAGCTGTTTTTT
TRBV7-9	few	TRBJ2-1	NA	CASSLQFF	TGTGCCAGCAGCTTACAGTTCTTC
TRBV21-1	NA	TRBJ2-5	NA	CASSKGFSLSQETQYF	TGTGCCAGCAGCAAAGGGTTTTCTCTGTCCCAAGAGACCCAGTACTTC
TRBV18	NA	TRBJ2-7	NA	CASSQGSGGSSYEQYF	TGTGCCAGCTCACAGGGTAGCGGAGGGAGCTCCTACGAGCAGTACTTC
TRBV28	NA	TRBJ2-3	NA	CASSLKSRPTDTQYF	TGTGCCAGCAGTTTGAAGTCCCGGCCCACAGATACGCAGTATTTT
TRBV18	NA	TRBJ2-7	TRBD1	CASSRDREDEQYF	TGTGCCAGCTCGCGGGACAGGGAGGACGAGCAGTACTTC
TRBV5-1	NA	TRBJ2-7	TRBD1	CASSLAPRGTGDTYEQYF	TGCGCCAGCAGCTTGGCCCCGCGCGGAACAGGGGATACCTACGAGCAGTACTTC
TRBV19	few	TRBJ2-3	NA	CASRDRGTDTQYF	TGTGCCAGTAGGGATCGGGGCACAGATACGCAGTATTTT
TRBV28	NA	TRBJ2-7	TRBD2	CGTTYVYEQYF	TGCGGGACTACTTATGTCTACGAGCAGTACTTC
TRBV29-1	NA	TRBJ1-2	TRBD1	CSVSPGTDYGYTF	TGCAGCGTTAGTCCCGGGACAGATTATGGCTACACCTTC
TRBV30	NA	TRBJ2-1	NA	CAWSGGGNEQFF	TGTGCCTGGAGTGGGGGCGGGAATGAGCAGTTCTTC
TRBV6-5	NA	TRBJ2-7	NA	CASSGNNRADEQYF	TGTGCCAGCAGTGGAAATAACCGGGCCGACGAGCAGTACTTC
TRBV7-2	NA	TRBJ2-7	TRBD2	CASSAGLAGQPYEQYF	TGTGCCAGCAGCGCCGGACTAGCGGGACAGCCCTACGAGCAGTACTTC
TRBV11-2	NA	TRBJ1-2	NA	CASSPRLAGYGYTF	TGTGCCAGCAGCCCCCGCTTAGCAGGTTATGGCTACACCTTC
TRBV28	NA	TRBJ2-7	NA	CASSLQPVTSQYF	TGTGCCAGCAGTTTACAGCCCGTGACGTCGCAGTACTTC
TRBV10-3	NA	TRBJ1-2	TRBD1	CAISFKQGATNYGYTF	TGTGCCATCAGTTTTAAACAGGGGGCGACGAACTATGGCTACACCTTC
TRBV2	NA	TRBJ2-1	TRBD2	CASSGGGGYNEQFF	TGTGCCAGCAGTGGGGGGGGAGGATACAATGAGCAGTTCTTC
TRBV5-5	NA	TRBJ2-2	NA	CASSERAVANTGELFF	TGTGCCAGCAGCGAACGAGCCGTCGCGAACACCGGGGAGCTGTTTTTT
TRBV27	NA	TRBJ2-3	NA	CASSPRGGGTDTQYF	TGTGCCAGCAGTCCCCGCGGAGGTGGCACAGATACGCAGTATTTT
TRBV18	NA	TRBJ1-2	NA	CASSLYHEGDYGYTF	TGTGCCAGCTCACTCTACCACGAGGGAGACTATGGCTACACCTTC
TRBV2	few	TRBJ1-2	NA	CASSEVGRGLGYTF	TGTGCCAGCAGTGAAGTAGGGCGGGGGCTTGGCTACACCTTC
TRBV10-3	NA	TRBJ2-5	TRBD1	CAIRGTDQETQYF	TGTGCCATCAGAGGGACAGACCAAGAGACCCAGTACTTC
TRBV7-2	NA	TRBJ2-5	TRBD2	CASSLAASGGLIQETQYF	TGTGCCAGCAGCTTAGCCGCAAGCGGGGGACTCATCCAAGAGACCCAGTACTTC
TRBV30	NA	TRBJ2-2	NA	CAWSELTGPTGELFF	TGTGCCTGGAGTGAGTTGACAGGACCCACCGGGGAGCTGTTTTTT
TRBV18	NA	TRBJ2-1	TRBD1	CASSPPNRGHVNEQFF	TGTGCCAGCTCACCACCGAACAGGGGGCATGTGAATGAGCAGTTCTTC
TRBV28	NA	TRBJ2-1	NA	CASSLPGLRLYNEQFF	TGTGCCAGCAGTTTGCCAGGACTACGCCTCTACAATGAGCAGTTCTTC
TRBV12-5	NA	TRBJ2-1	NA	CASGLGGGSYNEQFF	TGTGCTAGTGGTTTGGGTGGGGGCTCCTACAATGAGCAGTTCTTC
TRBV7-2	NA	TRBJ2-2	TRBD1	CASSSRTGGKKDTGELFF	TGTGCCAGCAGCTCTCGGACAGGTGGGAAGAAGGACACCGGGGAGCTGTTTTTT
TRBV10-3	few	TRBJ1-2	NA	CAISGSNNGYTF	TGTGCCATCAGTGGGAGTAACAATGGCTACACCTTC
TRBV5-3	NA	TRBJ2-7	TRBD2	CARSLRISGRHREQYF	TGTGCCAGAAGCCTTCGTATTAGCGGGAGGCATCGCGAGCAGTACTTC
TRBV18	NA	TRBJ1-4	NA	CASSPLPGRTNEKLFF	TGTGCCAGCTCACCACTTCCCGGGAGGACTAATGAAAAACTGTTTTTT
TRBV7-2	NA	TRBJ1-5	TRBD1	CASSLAGGGQPQHF	TGTGCCAGCAGCTTAGCAGGGGGCGGTCAGCCCCAGCATTTT
TRBV7-3	NA	TRBJ2-3	TRBD2	CASSPGTSGRGRDTQYF	TGTGCCAGCAGCCCAGGGACTAGCGGGAGGGGAAGGGATACGCAGTATTTT
TRBV6-6	few	TRBJ2-7	TRBD2	CASSYLAGGPGEQYF	TGTGCCAGCAGTTATCTAGCGGGAGGGCCCGGCGAGCAGTACTTC
TRBV15	NA	TRBJ1-2	NA	CATSTRQVGEDGYTF	TGTGCCACCAGCACTCGACAGGTTGGAGAGGATGGCTACACCTTC
TRBV10-1	NA	TRBJ1-1	NA	CASSEAGTTEAFF	TGCGCCAGCAGTGAGGCGGGGACCACTGAAGCTTTCTTT
TRBV30	once	TRBJ2-5	TRBD1	CAWHDRLTGGWETQYF	TGTGCCTGGCATGATCGACTGACAGGGGGCTGGGAGACCCAGTACTTC
TRBV28	NA	TRBJ1-1	TRBD1	CASSHRQGYNTEAFF	TGTGCCAGCAGCCACCGACAGGGTTATAACACTGAAGCTTTCTTT